These T cell receptor beta chains were read from a single sample in a study of blood T cell repertoires in COVID-19. TCRdb's table, derived via immunoSEQ multiplex PCR, lists solely in-frame clones and lacks some. The sample comprises approximately 290,000 clones, 90% of which are singletons, and approximately 4.3% rests with the top ten. The sequenced material came from PBMCs or T cells enriched from blood (not recorded which). The receptor set was obtained from a woman under 30 with acute COVID-19. Both conserved end residues are trimmed from each CDR3.

v_call	j_call	cdr3_aa
TRBV28	TRBJ1-2	ASSDRDLYGYT
TRBV28	TRBJ1-2	ASSLTLVGYT
TRBV7-2	TRBJ2-3	ASSLTSGHRGTQY
TRBV6-4	TRBJ1-2	ASRVTGNYGYT
TRBV9	TRBJ1-5	ASSVEGGNQPQH
TRBV18	TRBJ2-5	ASSPMGGQETQY
TRBV7-9	TRBJ1-5	ASSTDGHQPQH
TRBV6-5	TRBJ2-5	ASSYSETQSRETQY
TRBV28	TRBJ1-6	ASDRVNSPLH
TRBV24-1	TRBJ2-5	ATSDLGEGDQETQY
TRBV19	TRBJ1-3	ASSSAAYSGNTIY
TRBV6-4	TRBJ2-1	ASSDHYRSTYNEQF
TRBV6-1	TRBJ2-1	ASSEVIPHRQGLRDEQF
TRBV5-4	TRBJ2-3	ASSSTSGMNTDTQY
TRBV7-6	TRBJ2-2	ASSSGQGLNTGELF
TRBV7-2	TRBJ2-1	ASSAPGLYNEQF
TRBV11-2	TRBJ1-4	ASSLGQVEKLF
TRBV6-6	TRBJ2-7	ASSRNTGVLVRYEQY
TRBV28	TRBJ1-5	ASSLWGGGGGSGWPQH
TRBV18	TRBJ2-7	ASSPSAGLVLSPYEQY
TRBV19	TRBJ1-2	ASSMVALYGYT
TRBV6-5	TRBJ2-7	ASTPPGDRAGEQY
TRBV18	TRBJ1-6	ASSQGQNNSPLH
TRBV5-8	TRBJ1-4	ASSLGESGNEKLF
TRBV5-1	TRBJ2-1	ASSYGLAPNEQF
TRBV24-1	TRBJ1-4	ATSDSLNEKLF
TRBV9	TRBJ2-7	ASSVTSGGLTYEQY
TRBV5-4	TRBJ1-2	ASSLGTGWYGYT